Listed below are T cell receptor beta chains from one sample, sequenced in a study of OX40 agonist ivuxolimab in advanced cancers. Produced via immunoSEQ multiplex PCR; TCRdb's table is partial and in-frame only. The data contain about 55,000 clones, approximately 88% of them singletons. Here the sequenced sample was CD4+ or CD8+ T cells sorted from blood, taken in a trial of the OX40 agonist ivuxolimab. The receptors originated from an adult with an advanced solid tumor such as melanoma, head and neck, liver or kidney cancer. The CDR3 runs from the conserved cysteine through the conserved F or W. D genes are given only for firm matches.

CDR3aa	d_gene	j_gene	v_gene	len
CASSLLGGDTQYF	.	TRBJ2-3	TRBV11-2	13
CASSWDRVSYEQYF	TRBD1	TRBJ2-7	TRBV11-3	14
CASSGDWLSYEQYF	.	TRBJ2-7	TRBV7-2	14
CATSRIDRAQFF	TRBD1	TRBJ2-1	TRBV15	12
CASSLEGSPGEQYF	.	TRBJ2-7	TRBV4-2	14
CSVAGQGAGEQYF	TRBD1	TRBJ2-7	TRBV29-1	13
CASSQYHGSSYEQYF	.	TRBJ2-7	TRBV7-9	15
CASSLGWASYGYTF	.	TRBJ1-2	TRBV7-9	14
CASSPQGGTGHEQFF	.	TRBJ2-1	TRBV7-2	15
CASSQHSGNEGEQFF	TRBD2	TRBJ2-1	TRBV7-2	15
CASSQGTGASQPQHF	.	TRBJ1-5	TRBV7-8	15
CASSLGVDREAFF	.	TRBJ1-1	TRBV7-2	13
CASSLGLVYNEQFF	TRBD2	TRBJ2-1	TRBV19	14
CASQGASGEMGNEQFF	TRBD2	TRBJ2-1	TRBV19	16
CASSSGQGWNEQFF	TRBD1	TRBJ2-1	TRBV11-2	14
CASRLTGWDGYTF	.	TRBJ1-2	TRBV6-6	13
CASSFRDSQTNYGYTF	TRBD1	TRBJ1-2	TRBV7-9	16
CASSLVAGGRYEQYF	TRBD1	TRBJ2-7	TRBV11-2	15
CASSELISGTNEQFF	TRBD2	TRBJ2-1	TRBV2	15
CASSLRIAGEGYTF	.	TRBJ1-2	TRBV11-2	14
CASSQTPGQGAYEQYF	TRBD1	TRBJ2-7	TRBV7-6	16
CASSPGPLNEQYF	.	TRBJ2-7	TRBV7-2	13
CASSDFVSLLFF	.	TRBJ1-4	TRBV2	12
CASSFQGGAGGPNEQFF	TRBD2	TRBJ2-1	TRBV27	17
CASSLAGFSYEQYF	.	TRBJ2-7	TRBV7-2	14
CASRDASGPKKGEQFF	TRBD2	TRBJ2-1	TRBV6-6	16
CASSDSRAARRNEQFF	.	TRBJ2-1	TRBV6-4	16
CASSQDIGGYGYTF	.	TRBJ1-2	TRBV14	14
CASSLEHSNSPLHF	.	TRBJ1-6	TRBV5-4	14
CASSYSGANVLTF	.	TRBJ2-6	TRBV6-5	13
CASRGGTLARTSYNEQFF	TRBD2	TRBJ2-1	TRBV27	18
CASSWTGRGTSGIEQYF	TRBD2	TRBJ2-7	TRBV27	17
CASSLGDRGRRDIQYF	TRBD1	TRBJ2-4	TRBV5-4	16
CASSPVGRGDYEQYF	.	TRBJ2-7	TRBV21-1	15
CASSELLAGGPVRETQYF	TRBD2	TRBJ2-5	TRBV6-1	18
CASSLVVQGHTIYF	.	TRBJ1-3	TRBV7-8	14
CASSSNWAGETQYF	.	TRBJ2-5	TRBV5-1	14
CASSIPGLAPNGELFF	TRBD2	TRBJ2-2	TRBV19	16
CASSNTGGYTEAFF	TRBD1	TRBJ1-1	TRBV19	14
CASSPPNGRIQYF	.	TRBJ2-4	TRBV28	13
CASSPQTGVELFF	.	TRBJ1-4	TRBV11-2	13
CASSHGRVLGDEQFF	.	TRBJ2-1	TRBV9	15
CASSAGGAIGNTIYF	TRBD1	TRBJ1-3	TRBV25-1	15
CASSPGREKLFF	.	TRBJ1-4	TRBV28	12
CASSLQGPITPQHF	TRBD1	TRBJ1-5	TRBV28	14
CASSFRQDSNTEAFF	.	TRBJ1-1	TRBV7-9	15
CASSSSGVNTEAFF	.	TRBJ1-1	TRBV7-2	14
CASSEYRAVNYGYTF	.	TRBJ1-2	TRBV19	15
CASSPGGYEQYF	.	TRBJ2-7	TRBV18	12
CASSLMDREETQYF	TRBD1	TRBJ2-5	TRBV18	14
CASRASGAGNEQYF	TRBD2	TRBJ2-7	TRBV4-2	14
CASSFRWGAGETQYF	.	TRBJ2-5	TRBV28	15
CASRFGGNGYEQYF	.	TRBJ2-7	TRBV7-3	14
CASSQTGFNEKLFF	.	TRBJ1-4	TRBV5-4	14
CASSLNQGTANTGELFF	.	TRBJ2-2	TRBV10-2	17
CASSFHTDTQYF	.	TRBJ2-3	TRBV11-3	12
CASSIGRLYEQYF	.	TRBJ2-7	TRBV19	13
CASSQPDSTDTQYF	.	TRBJ2-3	TRBV18	14